This TCR beta chain was sequenced in a study of OX40 agonist ivuxolimab in advanced cancers. Across the study: Having had anti-PD-1, anti-PD-L1 or anti-CTLA-4 therapy before was allowed, and around 39% had some.

As concerns this clone: Its target is unknown. Other DNA sequences of this sample code for an identical CDR3.

Assay used: immunoSEQ multiplex PCR; TCRdb lists only in-frame clones, some missing. The table lists approximately 48,000 clones, approximately 87% of them singletons. Trimming shortened V by 3 bases and J by 2 bases, and 2 bases separated the two germline ends. This CDR3 has 12 residues. CDR1 is SGDLS and CDR2 is YYNGEE in the germline V gene. Broader study findings: CD8+ T cells showed, on average, more clonal expansion than CD4+ cells. Both blood CD4+ and CD8+ T cells showed clonal growth by week 6 at 0.1 to 3.0 mg/kg.

The TCR comes from an adult with an advanced solid tumor such as melanoma, head and neck, liver or kidney cancer. This sample comprised CD4+ or CD8+ T cells sorted from blood, obtained in a trial of the OX40 agonist ivuxolimab. This chain uses TRBV9 with TRBJ2-2; D unresolved. The CDR3 sequence: CASSANTGELFF. The CDR3 DNA reads as TGTGCCAGCAGCGCTAACACCGGGGAGCTGTTTTTT.